The clone carrying this T cell receptor beta chain was recorded once. What it binds is not known. The V gene's germline CDR1 is GTSNPN and CDR2 SVGIG (reference sequence). V gave up 2 bases and J gave up 3 bases; unmatched junction bases: 9. The CDR3 sequence is 15 residues long. Here immunoSEQ multiplex PCR was the method, and the copy in TCRdb shows in-frame clones only, minus some. The data contain 100,000 to 150,000 clones, about 87% of them seen just once; the ten biggest clones take up around 1.9%. The data belong to a study of cytomegalovirus exposure and HLA in healthy donors. Study as a whole: The roughly 130 validation repertoires used the same platform as the roughly 670 first-cohort repertoires (as reported by a later analysis).

General observations from the study: It was found in a later analysis that first-cohort TCR clusters tended to co-occur in the 120 validation repertoires. Confirmation was obtained in vitro that a few CMV-associated chains are specific for CMV antigens. The study labeled roughly 160 TCR beta chains cytomegalovirus-associated.

Source material: PBMCs. V usage is TRBV30 and J usage is TRBJ1-2; TRBD1 matches at 7 bases. The receptor was derived from a woman between 18 and 29 years old in good health and CMV-seronegative. CDR3 DNA: TGTGCCTGGAGTTTACAGGGGAAGGGCGACTATGGCTACACCTTC. Encoded protein: CAWSLQGKGDYGYTF.